A single sample gave rise to the 27 T cell receptor beta chains below, sequenced in a study of blood T cells in healthy people across ages. A second roughly 7 to 11 cycle PCR used barcoded and J-beta primers. MiXCR, run by TCRdb on the 5' RACE reads, gives a single entry per CDR3 protein. The top ten clones hold around 13% of a sample with about a million distinct CDR3 sequences, under 40% of them seen once. The sequencing sample was made of blood. The receptors shown here come from a man aged 18 to 29 in good health.

The chain joins TRBV4-1 to TRBJ2-1, with D possibly TRBD2 on 5 matching bases. V dropped 1 base and J dropped 6 bases, with 13 bases sitting between them. Germline V lookup: CDR1 MGHRA, CDR2 YSYEKL. The CDR3 extends over 15 amino acids. CDR3 in DNA: TGCGCCAGCAGCCAAGGCTCGGAGGTTGGCAATGAGCAGTTCTTC. Protein sequence: CASSQGSEVGNEQFF.

This sequence joins TRBV6-6 and TRBJ2-1, with 7 bases lining up with TRBD1. Germline CDR1 reads MNHNY; CDR2 reads SVGAGI (reference sequence). With 8 bases clipped from V and 7 bases from J, the junction kept 11 bases outside the gene matches. CDR3 length: 14 residues. The CDR3 region has the DNA TGTGCCAGCCTCCCCGGGGACAGAGGAAATGAGCAGTTCTTC. Protein sequence: CASLPGDRGNEQFF.

This chain links TRBV9 with TRBJ1-2; D uncertain. Germline loops: CDR1 SGDLS, CDR2 YYNGEE. The CDR3 extends over 15 amino acids. V lost 0 bases and J 5 bases, leaving 14 bases between the germline ends. The CDR3 DNA reads TGTGCCAGCAGCGTAGACCCCTCAGGAAATTATGGCTACACCTTC. This translates into CASSVDPSGNYGYTF.

The V gene is TRBV7-2, the J gene TRBJ1-1; D not certain. Per the germline V gene, CDR1 is SGHTA and CDR2 is FQGNSA. The V gene lost 4 bases and the J gene lost 1 base, with 13 bases spanning the gap. This CDR3 has 15 residues. The CDR3 DNA sequence: TGTGCCAGCAGCTACTCGTCGGGAGAGAACACTGAAGCTTTCTTT. Protein product: CASSYSSGENTEAFF.

The chain recombines TRBV11-2 with TRBJ2-5; tentatively, D is TRBD1 (6 bases). With 6 bases removed from V and 0 bases from J, the gap between germline ends came to 17 bases. The length of the CDR3 is 16 residues. CDR1 is SGHAT and CDR2 is FQNNGV in the germline V gene. For the CDR3, the DNA is TGTGCCAGCAGTTCTTGGACAGAAAAGTACCAAGAGACCCAGTACTTC. It encodes CASSSWTEKYQETQYF.

V gene TRBV28 combines with J gene TRBJ1-5; weak D call: TRBD1 (5 bases). V dropped 1 base and J dropped 0 bases, with 10 bases sitting between them. Germline assignment: CDR1 MDHEN and CDR2 SYDVKM. The CDR3 loop spans 16 amino acids. The CDR3 here is CASSLFARASNQPQHF. DNA for the CDR3: TGTGCCAGCAGTTTATTCGCCAGGGCTAGCAATCAGCCCCAGCATTTT.

The chain links TRBV7-9 to TRBJ1-2; 7 bases agree with TRBD1. The CDR3 length is 17 residues. Germline CDR1 reads SEHNR; CDR2 reads FQNEAQ (reference sequence). Germline trimming cut 5 bases from V and 6 bases from J; bases unmatched to any gene: 18. CDR3 region: CASSPKNGQVQGNGYTF. As DNA, the CDR3 is TGTGCCAGCAGCCCTAAAAATGGACAGGTCCAGGGCAATGGCTACACCTTC.

Concerning this clonotype: A much larger clone lies one base from this, so it may be a read error. J is TRBJ1-2 and V is TRBV29-1, with 8 nucleotides matching TRBD1. CDR3 length: 12 residues. Germline CDR1 SQVTM, CDR2 ANQGSEA. V shed 7 bases, J shed 10 bases, and the junction held 11 bases outside the gene matches. The CDR3 coding sequence is TGCAGCGCCGAGGGGACAGGCGGCTACTACACCTTC. This translates into CSAEGTGGYYTF.

The V call is TRBV12-3 or TRBV12-4, the J call TRBJ2-5, with D perhaps given as TRBD1 or TRBD2 (5 bases each). The CDR3 runs to 12 residues. The ends were cut back, 10 bases at V and 2 bases at J, with 11 bases in the middle. The CDR3 region is CATRGPQETQYF. Written as DNA, the CDR3 is TGTGCCACTCGGGGACCTCAAGAGACCCAGTACTTC.

V usage is TRBV25-1 and J usage is TRBJ2-2; D ambiguous. Trimming took off 2 bases at V and 6 bases at J, with 10 bases between the two ends. This CDR3 has 14 amino acids. Germline values: CDR1 MGHDK, CDR2 SYGVNS. In DNA form, the CDR3 reads TGTGCCAGCAGTGAAGACTGGCAGGCCGGGGAGCTGTTTTTT. This gives the protein CASSEDWQAGELFF.

Points on this clonotype: Just one base apart from a much larger clone, this may be a read error. The V gene is TRBV4-2, the J gene TRBJ2-5; possible D gene TRBD1, 6 bases. This CDR3 contains 14 residues. Trimming removed 1 base from V and 11 bases from J, with 17 bases in between. Germline-derived CDR1 and CDR2 are LGHNA and YNFKEQ. CDR3 protein: CASSQGGPYNEQYF. CDR3 DNA sequence: TGTGCCAGCAGCCAAGGGGGGCCATACAATGAGCAGTACTTC.

The sample holds a few counts of this clonotype. V is TRBV29-1 and J is TRBJ2-2; no firm D call. Germline CDR1 reads SQVTM; CDR2 reads ANQGSEA. The V and J ends lost 7 bases and 5 bases respectively, with 11 bases between them. The CDR3 runs 12 residues. CDR3 in amino acids: CSAQKGTGELFF. CDR3 nucleotides: TGCAGCGCCCAGAAAGGGACCGGGGAGCTGTTTTTT.

This clonotype was seen repeatedly, ten times or more. This chain uses TRBV6-5 with TRBJ2-1; weak D call: TRBD2 (6 bases). The V gene's germline CDR1 is MNHEY and CDR2 SVGAGI. The CDR3 runs 13 residues. Between the trimmed V and J ends, which lost 3 bases and 10 bases, there was a span of 13 bases. The CDR3 is CASSYGGVGEQFF. For the CDR3, the DNA is TGTGCCAGCAGTTATGGCGGGGTTGGGGAGCAGTTCTTC.

The chain is built from TRBV29-1 and TRBJ2-7, with a weak D call TRBD1 (5 bases). CDR1 and CDR2 (germline): SQVTM, ANQGSEA. V was clipped by 4 bases and J by 0 bases, with 7 bases between them. The CDR3 has 12 residues. The CDR3 DNA is TGCAGCGTTGGGGGCAGCTCCTACGAGCAGTACTTC. This gives the protein CSVGGSSYEQYF.

The V gene is TRBV7-3, the J gene TRBJ1-1, with D hard to call. The CDR3 spans 14 residues. V dropped 4 bases and J dropped 4 bases, with 13 bases sitting between them. Germline CDR1 and CDR2: SGHTA and FQGTGA. Here the CDR3 reads CASSSWPGGTEAFF. The CDR3 coding sequence is TGTGCCAGCAGCTCTTGGCCGGGAGGCACTGAAGCTTTCTTT.

On this clonotype: Compared with germline, one end of the junction differs, possibly owing to a read error. The chain employs TRBV6-1 and TRBJ2-1, with TRBD1 matching 9 bases. In germline, CDR1 is MNHNS, CDR2 SASEGT. The CDR3 contains 20 residues. CDR3 loop: CASRTHPGQGGALHYNEQFF. CDR3 DNA sequence: TGCGCCAGCAGAACCCACCCGGGACAGGGAGGGGCCCTGCATTACAATGAGCAGTTCTTC.

As concerns this clonotype: At one boundary the junction diverges from the germline segment, which might be a read error. The gene calls are TRBV12-3 or TRBV12-4 and TRBJ1-6; D is ambiguous. The CDR3 covers 12 residues. CDR3 nucleotide sequence: TGTGCCAGCAGTTTGGTCTCCCAACCCCCCCACTTT. This encodes CASSLVSQPPHF.

This clonotype was observed a handful of times. The gene calls are TRBV6-2 or TRBV6-3 and TRBJ2-1; TRBD2 agrees at 12 bases. This CDR3 has 15 residues. The ends lost 5 bases at V and 4 bases at J; junction bases unmatched: 3. CDR1 MNHEY and CDR2 SVGEGT come from the germline V gene. This CDR3 reads CASSTGLAGYNEQFF. The CDR3 DNA reads TGTGCCAGCAGTACCGGACTAGCGGGGTACAATGAGCAGTTCTTC.

This clonotype showed up just once. The rearrangement links TRBV6-2 or TRBV6-3 to TRBJ1-5; D is undetermined. V was trimmed by 7 bases and J by 5 bases, leaving 12 bases between them. Germline loops: CDR1 MNHEY, CDR2 SVGEGT. This CDR3 spans 13 amino acids. The CDR3 spells CASNRGEDQPQHF. The CDR3 coding sequence is TGTGCCAGCAATCGGGGTGAGGATCAGCCCCAGCATTTT.

The gene calls are TRBV5-1 and TRBJ2-1; 7 bases agree with TRBD2. The CDR3 is 15 residues long. Germline CDR1 reads SGHRS; CDR2 reads YFSETQ. With V trimmed by 3 bases and J by 6 bases, 9 bases remained unmatched. The CDR3 region has the DNA TGCGCCAGCAGCTCGACTAGCCCCCCGTTCAATGAGCAGTTCTTC. It encodes CASSSTSPPFNEQFF.

This clonotype has only a few counts. This chain links TRBV7-8 with TRBJ2-1; TRBD1 might be the D (6 bases). The CDR3 length is 17 residues. V dropped 0 bases and J dropped 4 bases, with 16 bases sitting between them. CDR1 and CDR2 (germline): SGHVS, FQNEAQ. The CDR3 spells CASSLALYRDDYNEQFF. For the CDR3, the DNA is TGTGCCAGCAGCTTAGCGCTCTACAGGGATGATTACAATGAGCAGTTCTTC.

This chain uses TRBV9 with TRBJ2-1; D gene unclear. CDR1 and CDR2 from the germline V gene are SGDLS and YYNGEE. This CDR3 contains 14 residues. V was shortened by 2 bases and J by 8 bases, with 14 bases between the two germline ends. The CDR3 DNA reads TGTGCCAGCAGCGTCGGCATCCCGGGCGATGAGCAGTTCTTC. Encoded protein: CASSVGIPGDEQFF.

The sample holds one count of this clonotype. The chain combines TRBV7-3 with TRBJ2-7; no definite D call. CDR1 is SGHTA and CDR2 is FQGTGA in the germline V gene. This CDR3 spans 15 amino acids. Trimming cost V 1 base and J 0 bases, with 10 bases left between them. The CDR3 sequence is CASSLIGSPSYEQYF. CDR3 DNA: TGTGCCAGCAGCTTAATCGGATCTCCCTCCTACGAGCAGTACTTC.

This clonotype was observed a few times. This rearrangement joins TRBV5-1 to TRBJ1-1, with 7 bases lining up with TRBD1. CDR1 is SGHRS, CDR2 YFSETQ, per germline. The CDR3 covers 18 residues. Trimming removed 0 bases from V and 1 base from J; junction bases left unmatched: 12. The CDR3 here is CASSLATDLGQANTEAFF. CDR3 nucleotides: TGCGCCAGCAGCTTGGCCACAGACCTTGGACAGGCGAACACTGAAGCTTTCTTT.

The genes are TRBV20-1 and TRBJ2-7; TRBD1 matches at 10 bases. CDR1 DFQATT and CDR2 SNEGSKA come from the germline V gene (reference sequence). This CDR3 spans 16 amino acids. V dropped 3 bases and J dropped 5; count of bases not matched to a gene: 13. This chain's CDR3 is CSARVRQGAIKDEQYF. The CDR3 DNA reads as TGCAGTGCTAGGGTCCGACAGGGGGCAATTAAGGACGAGCAGTACTTC.

As for this clonotype: The germline gene is not matched at one end of the junction; a read error may be the cause. J is TRBJ1-3 and V is TRBV20-1, with 7 bases that match TRBD1. The CDR3 extends over 14 amino acids. From germline, CDR1 is DFQATT and CDR2 SNEGSKA (reference sequence). In DNA, the CDR3 is TGTAGTGCTAGTCCCAGGGGGACGGGAAACACCATATATTTT. As protein: CSASPRGTGNTIYF.

About this clonotype: At one end the junction does not follow the germline gene, possibly because of a read error. V is TRBV9 and J is TRBJ1-1, with a possible D match to TRBD1 (6 bases). This CDR3 has 14 amino acids. CDR1 SGDLS and CDR2 YYNGEE come from the germline V gene. CDR3 protein: CVSSVEGEDTEAFF. The CDR3 DNA reads as TGTGTCAGCAGCGTAGAGGGGGAGGACACTGAAGCTTTCTTT.